Each of the 22 T cell receptor beta chains below was sequenced from the same sample in a study of CD8 T cells in Susac syndrome. Reverse transcription of about 0.45 to 1 ug RNA was carried out with random hexamers. TCRdb ran MiXCR on the immunoSEQ multiplex PCR reads and lists one entry per CDR3 protein. In the table there are 110,000 or so distinct CDR3 sequences, roughly 97% of which are singletons. Sample: CD4+ T cells from PBMCs. These receptors were collected from a human donor in good health.

The rearrangement links TRBV9 to TRBJ2-2; D is undetermined. The length of the CDR3 is 15 residues. V lost 4 bases, J lost 1 base, and 11 bases lay in between. The V gene's germline CDR1 is SGDLS and CDR2 YYNGEE. CDR3 sequence (DNA): TGTGCCAGCAGCCCCCGGACCGGGAACACCGGGGAGCTGTTTTTT. It translates to CASSPRTGNTGELFF. The whole variable domain, remainder taken from reference TRBV9 and TRBJ2-2, is DSGVTQTPKHLITATGQRVTLRCSPRSGDLSVYWYQQSLDQGLQFLIQYYNGEERAKGNILERFSAQQFPDLHSELNLSSLELGDSALYFCASSPRTGNTGELFFGEGSRLTVL.

This clonotype has just one count. This CDR3 reads CASSLDREGLFF. For the CDR3, the DNA is TGTGCCAGCAGCCTCGACAGGGAAGGACTGTTTTTT. The chain recombines TRBV2 with TRBJ1-4; TRBD1 matches at 7 bases. Trimming removed 6 bases from V and 13 bases from J; junction bases left unmatched: 8. This CDR3 spans 12 amino acids. Germline loops: CDR1 SNHLY, CDR2 FYNNEI.

The chain links TRBV6-6 to TRBJ2-1; D gene unclear. The length of the CDR3 is 14 residues. CDR1 is MNHNY, CDR2 SVGAGI, per germline (reference sequence). V was cut by 7 bases and J by 1 base, with 11 bases left in between. In DNA form, the CDR3 reads TGTGCCAGCAACTTCGACCAATCCTACAATGAGCAGTTCTTC. This encodes CASNFDQSYNEQFF.

V is TRBV12-3 or TRBV12-4 and J is TRBJ1-2, with D perhaps matching TRBD1 (5 bases). V lost 5 bases and J lost 2, with 21 bases in between. The CDR3 has 17 residues. The CDR3 loop is CASSTQGRTPPNYGYTF. The CDR3 coding sequence is TGTGCCAGCAGTACCCAGGGACGGACCCCGCCAAACTATGGCTACACCTTC.

CDR3 residues: CASRARDSQLWTQYF. Written as DNA, the CDR3 is TGTGCCAGCAGGGCGCGGGACAGCCAGTTGTGGACCCAGTACTTC. The chain links TRBV27 to TRBJ2-5; D is perhaps TRBD1 (7 bases). Trimming took off 6 bases at V and 7 bases at J, with 21 bases between the two ends. This CDR3 has 15 residues. Germline V gene sequence: CDR1 MNHEY, CDR2 SMNVEV (reference sequence).

The chain employs TRBV29-1 and TRBJ2-3; 7 bases map to TRBD1. Germline CDR1 and CDR2: SQVTM and ANQGSEA. V shed 6 bases and J 2 bases; nucleotides not matched to a gene: 5. The CDR3 contains 13 residues. The CDR3 nucleotides are TGCAGCGTAGCAGGGACAGTCACAGATACGCAGTATTTT. This encodes CSVAGTVTDTQYF.

This chain joins TRBV5-4 and TRBJ1-1; no firm D call. V lost 1 base and J lost 4, with 14 bases in between. Germline-derived CDR1 and CDR2 are SGHNT and YYREEE (reference sequence). This CDR3 is built from 15 residues. CDR3 amino acids: CASSLFSYGSTEAFF. As DNA, the CDR3 is TGTGCCAGCAGCTTGTTTTCGTATGGGAGCACTGAAGCTTTCTTT.

The V call is TRBV5-5, the J call TRBJ1-6; maybe TRBD1 (5 bases). The V gene lost 5 bases and the J gene lost 9 bases, with 24 bases spanning the gap. Germline loops: CDR1 SGHKS, CDR2 YYEKEE (reference sequence). The CDR3 length is 17 residues. CDR3 nucleotide sequence: TGTGCCAGCAGTCCCCGATTCGCGGGTGGGGCCGCTTCACCCCTCCACTTT. Translation gives CASSPRFAGGAASPLHF.

V and J are TRBV28 and TRBJ2-3; TRBD2 agrees at 8 bases. V lost 6 bases to trimming and J lost 7 bases; unmatched junction nucleotides: 18. There are 17 residues in the CDR3. Germline values: CDR1 MDHEN, CDR2 SYDVKM. CDR3 DNA sequence: TGTGCCAGCAGAAATCCCGAGGTAACAGGGACTAGGCATACGCAGTATTTT. Its translation is CASRNPEVTGTRHTQYF.

The genes are TRBV7-9 and TRBJ2-1; D not certain. The germline V and J ends were trimmed by 1 base and 6 bases, with 7 bases remaining between them. Germline CDR1 reads SEHNR; CDR2 reads FQNEAQ (reference sequence). The CDR3 is made up of 13 amino acids. This CDR3 reads CASSLDPGNEQFF. CDR3 DNA sequence: TGTGCCAGCAGCTTAGACCCGGGCAATGAGCAGTTCTTC.

The gene calls are TRBV5-6 and TRBJ2-5; D is undetermined. V was shortened by 0 bases and J by 5 bases, with 14 bases between the two germline ends. The CDR3 loop spans 15 amino acids. CDR1 SGHDT and CDR2 YYEEEE come from the germline V gene. The CDR3 DNA reads as TGTGCCAGCAGCTTGGTGACGGCGCCGGACGAGACCCAGTACTTC. Residues: CASSLVTAPDETQYF.

The chain combines TRBV5-6 with TRBJ2-2; D possibly corresponds to TRBD2 (5 bases). CDR1 is SGHDT and CDR2 is YYEEEE in the germline V gene. The CDR3 covers 16 residues. The V gene lost 0 bases and the J gene lost 1 base, with 10 bases spanning the gap. The DNA for the CDR3 is TGTGCCAGCAGCTTGGGTGGACTTCAGAACACCGGGGAGCTGTTTTTT. Translated, it gives CASSLGGLQNTGELFF.

The chain joins TRBV18 to TRBJ2-2; 7 bases fit TRBD2. CDR1 and CDR2 (germline): KGHSH, LQKENI. The CDR3 totals 18 residues. Trimming took 3 bases from V and 0 from J; bases not matched to a gene: 10. The CDR3 reads CASSPPEKLASNTGELFF. DNA for the CDR3: TGTGCCAGCTCACCTCCTGAGAAACTAGCGTCGAACACCGGGGAGCTGTTTTTT.

The chain joins TRBV29-1 to TRBJ2-7; maybe TRBD2 (5 bases). The germline gives CDR1 SQVTM, CDR2 ANQGSEA. Trimming removed 0 bases at V and 0 bases at J, with 12 bases between. There are 15 residues in the CDR3. In DNA, the CDR3 is TGCAGCGTTGAAGATCGCCCGGGGAGCTCCTACGAGCAGTACTTC. Translation gives CSVEDRPGSSYEQYF.

V is TRBV24-1 and J is TRBJ1-6; weak D call: TRBD1 (6 bases). CDR1 is KGHDR, CDR2 SFDVKD, per germline. V shed 5 bases and J shed 7 bases, with 8 bases lying between them. The CDR3 loop spans 13 amino acids. For the CDR3, the DNA is TGTGCCACCAGTGCGGGGGCCAATTCACCCCTCCACTTT. This gives the protein CATSAGANSPLHF.

This chain joins TRBV9 and TRBJ2-5; weak D call: TRBD2 (6 bases). The CDR3 runs 14 residues. Trimming removed 0 bases from V and 4 bases from J, with 10 bases in between. Germline assignment: CDR1 SGDLS and CDR2 YYNGEE. The CDR3 loop reads CASSVEKGGETQYF. The CDR3 region has the DNA TGTGCCAGCAGCGTAGAAAAGGGAGGAGAGACCCAGTACTTC.

This sequence joins TRBV7-3 and TRBJ1-1; TRBD1 matches 7 bases. The CDR3 has 13 residues. Trimming removed 3 bases from V and 4 bases from J; junction bases left unmatched: 2. Per the germline V gene, CDR1 is SGHTA and CDR2 is FQGTGA. CDR3 sequence (DNA): TGTGCCAGCAGCTTCGGGACAGCCACTGAAGCTTTCTTT. Protein sequence: CASSFGTATEAFF. Looking up the rest from reference TRBV7-3 and TRBJ1-1 gives the full variable domain: GAGVSQTPSNKVTEKGKYVELRCDPISGHTALYWYRQSLGQGPEFLIYFQGTGAADDSGLPNDRFFAVRPEGSVSTLKIQRTERGDSAVYLCASSFGTATEAFFGQGTRLTVV.

This chain connects TRBV3-1 to TRBJ2-1; tentatively, D is TRBD2 (6 bases). Per germline, CDR1 LGHDT and CDR2 YNNKEL (reference sequence). Between the trimmed V and J ends, which lost 3 bases and 7 bases, there was a span of 16 bases. The CDR3 has 15 amino acids. The CDR3 DNA sequence: TGTGCCAGCAGCCATCGGGACTCGTATCGGAATGAGCAGTTCTTC. It codes for CASSHRDSYRNEQFF.

The chain uses TRBV2 and TRBJ1-6; perhaps TRBD1 as D (5 bases). CDR3 length equals 15 residues. V dropped 4 bases and J dropped 8 bases, with 15 bases sitting between them. Germline loops: CDR1 SNHLY, CDR2 FYNNEI. The CDR3 DNA follows: TGTGCCAGCAGTGGAAGGGGTCTCCTACATTCACCCCTCCACTTT. Residues: CASSGRGLLHSPLHF.

V usage is TRBV7-2 and J usage is TRBJ2-5; unclear D gene. Trimming removed 5 bases at V and 2 bases at J, with 9 bases between. The germline V gene encodes CDR1 SGHTA and CDR2 FQGNSA. This CDR3 is built from 13 residues. The CDR3 bases are TGTGCCAGCAGCCCAGATTTACAAGAGACCCAGTACTTC. It is translated as CASSPDLQETQYF.

The J gene is TRBJ2-4, the V gene TRBV4-1; TRBD2 might be the D (5 bases). Germline loops: CDR1 MGHRA, CDR2 YSYEKL. V was clipped by 7 bases and J by 7 bases, with 14 bases between them. This CDR3 is built from 13 residues. CDR3 protein: CASKGRPGNIQYF. Written as DNA, the CDR3 is TGCGCCAGCAAAGGCAGGCCGGGGAACATTCAGTACTTC.

The chain employs TRBV28 and TRBJ2-3; D gene unclear. CDR1 and CDR2 (germline): MDHEN, SYDVKM. The CDR3 extends over 14 amino acids. V lost 5 bases, J lost 2 bases, and 11 bases lay in between. The DNA of the CDR3 is TGTGCCAGCAGTCCAACCCCCCTCACAGATACGCAGTATTTT. This sequence encodes CASSPTPLTDTQYF. The full variable domain, its missing parts supplied by reference TRBV28 and TRBJ2-3, is DVKVTQSSRYLVKRTGEKVFLECVQDMDHENMFWYRQDPGLGLRLIYFSYDVKMKEKGDIPEGYSVSREKKERFSLILESASTNQTSMYLCASSPTPLTDTQYFGPGTRLTVL.